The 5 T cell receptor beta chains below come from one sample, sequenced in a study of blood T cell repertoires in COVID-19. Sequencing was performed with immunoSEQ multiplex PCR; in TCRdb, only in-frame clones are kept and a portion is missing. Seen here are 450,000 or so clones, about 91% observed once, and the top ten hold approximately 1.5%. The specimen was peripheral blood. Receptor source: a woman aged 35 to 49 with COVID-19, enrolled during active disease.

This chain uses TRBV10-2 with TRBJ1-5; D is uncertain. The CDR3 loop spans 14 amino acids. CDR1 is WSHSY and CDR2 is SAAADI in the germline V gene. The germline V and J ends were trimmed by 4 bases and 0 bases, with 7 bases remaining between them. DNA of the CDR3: TGCGCCAGCAGTGGAATCGGTAGCAATCAGCCCCAGCATTTT. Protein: CASSGIGSNQPQHF.

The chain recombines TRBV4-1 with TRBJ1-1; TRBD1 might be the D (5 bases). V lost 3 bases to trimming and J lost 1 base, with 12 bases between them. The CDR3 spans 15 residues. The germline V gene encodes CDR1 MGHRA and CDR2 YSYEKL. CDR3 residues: CASSQHARENTEAFF. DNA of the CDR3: TGCGCCAGCAGCCAGCACGCCAGGGAGAACACTGAAGCTTTCTTT.

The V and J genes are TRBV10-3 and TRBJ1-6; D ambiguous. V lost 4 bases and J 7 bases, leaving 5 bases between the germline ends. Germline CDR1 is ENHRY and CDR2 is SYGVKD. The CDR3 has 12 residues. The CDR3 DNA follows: TGTGCCATCAGTGGAGGGAATTCACCCCTCCACTTT. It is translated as CAISGGNSPLHF.

The CDR3 nucleotides read TGTGCCAGCAGTTTACGGGGGGCGGAAAAACTGTTTTTT. This translates into CASSLRGAEKLFF. This chain connects TRBV27 to TRBJ1-4, with D maybe TRBD1 (6 bases). The CDR3 covers 13 residues. Deletions cut 2 bases from V and 8 bases from J, with 9 bases between. Germline V gives CDR1 MNHEY, CDR2 SMNVEV (reference sequence).

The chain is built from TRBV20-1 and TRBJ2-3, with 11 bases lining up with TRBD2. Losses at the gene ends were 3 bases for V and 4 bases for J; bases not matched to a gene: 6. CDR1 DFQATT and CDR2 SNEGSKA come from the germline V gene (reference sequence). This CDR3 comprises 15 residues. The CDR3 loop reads CSASPLTSGADTQYF. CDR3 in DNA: TGCAGTGCTAGTCCGCTGACTAGCGGGGCAGATACGCAGTATTTT.